This TCR beta chain was identified in a study of blood T cell repertoires in COVID-19. Assay: immunoSEQ multiplex PCR; the TCRdb copy retains only in-frame clones and omits some. The repertoire includes 150,000 to 200,000 clones, around 77% of them detected once, and 15% to 20% sits in the top ten. Germline CDR1 reads SQVTM; CDR2 reads ANQGSEA. The ends lost 3 bases at V and 6 bases at J; junction bases unmatched: 2. This CDR3 region has 12 residues. The clonotype was recovered from a man aged 55-75 years with active or convalescent COVID-19. Sequenced material: peripheral blood. The chain links TRBV29-1 to TRBJ2-1; 7 bases match TRBD1. The CDR3 coding sequence is TGCAGCGTTGAGGGGGACAGCAATGAGCAGTTCTTC. Protein sequence: CSVEGDSNEQFF.